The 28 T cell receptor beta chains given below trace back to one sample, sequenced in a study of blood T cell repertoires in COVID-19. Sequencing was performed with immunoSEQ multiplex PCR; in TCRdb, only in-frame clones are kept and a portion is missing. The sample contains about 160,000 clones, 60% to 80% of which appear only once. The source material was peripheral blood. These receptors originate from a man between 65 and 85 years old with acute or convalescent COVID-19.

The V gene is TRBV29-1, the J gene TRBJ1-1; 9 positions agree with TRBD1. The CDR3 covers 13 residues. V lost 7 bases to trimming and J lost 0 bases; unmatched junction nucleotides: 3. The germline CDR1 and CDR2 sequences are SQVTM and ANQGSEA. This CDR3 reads CSGGDRVNTEAFF. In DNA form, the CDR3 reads TGCAGCGGAGGGGACAGGGTGAACACTGAAGCTTTCTTT.

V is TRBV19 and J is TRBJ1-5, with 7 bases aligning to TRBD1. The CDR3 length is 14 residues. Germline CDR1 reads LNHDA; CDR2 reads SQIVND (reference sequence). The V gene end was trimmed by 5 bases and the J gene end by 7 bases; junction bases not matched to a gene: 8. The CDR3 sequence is CASSDTGVRQPQHF. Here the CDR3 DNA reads TGTGCCAGTAGTGATACAGGGGTTCGACAGCCCCAGCATTTT.

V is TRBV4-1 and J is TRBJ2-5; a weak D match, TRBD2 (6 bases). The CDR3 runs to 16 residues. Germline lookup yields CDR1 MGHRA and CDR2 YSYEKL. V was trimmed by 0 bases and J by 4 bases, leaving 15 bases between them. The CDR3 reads CASSQEVPGRGETQYF. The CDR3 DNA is TGCGCCAGCAGCCAAGAAGTCCCAGGGCGGGGAGAGACCCAGTACTTC.

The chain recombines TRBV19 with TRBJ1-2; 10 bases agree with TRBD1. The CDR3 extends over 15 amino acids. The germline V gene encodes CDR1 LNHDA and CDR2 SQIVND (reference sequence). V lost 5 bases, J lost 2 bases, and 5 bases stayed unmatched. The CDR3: CASSVMGQGNYGYTF. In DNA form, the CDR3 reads TGTGCCAGTAGTGTTATGGGACAGGGGAACTATGGCTACACCTTC.

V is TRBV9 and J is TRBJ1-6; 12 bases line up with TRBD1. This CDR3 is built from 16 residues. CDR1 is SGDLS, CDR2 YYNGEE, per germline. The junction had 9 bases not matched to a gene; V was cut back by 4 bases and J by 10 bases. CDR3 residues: CASSPRVGQGASPLHF. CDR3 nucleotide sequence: TGTGCCAGCAGCCCGAGAGTGGGACAGGGGGCGTCACCCCTCCACTTT.

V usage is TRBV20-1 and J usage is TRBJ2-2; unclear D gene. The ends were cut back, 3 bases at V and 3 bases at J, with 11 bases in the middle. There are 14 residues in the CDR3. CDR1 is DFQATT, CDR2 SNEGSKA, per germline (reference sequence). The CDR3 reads CSASRLVDTGELFF. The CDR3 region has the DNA TGCAGTGCTAGTCGGCTAGTTGACACCGGGGAGCTGTTTTTT.

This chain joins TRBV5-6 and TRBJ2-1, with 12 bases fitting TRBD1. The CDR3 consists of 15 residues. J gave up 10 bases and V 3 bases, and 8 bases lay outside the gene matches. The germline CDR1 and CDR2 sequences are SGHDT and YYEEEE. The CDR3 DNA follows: TGTGCCAGCAGCTACCGGGACAGGGGGCTCATAGAGCAGTTCTTC. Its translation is CASSYRDRGLIEQFF.

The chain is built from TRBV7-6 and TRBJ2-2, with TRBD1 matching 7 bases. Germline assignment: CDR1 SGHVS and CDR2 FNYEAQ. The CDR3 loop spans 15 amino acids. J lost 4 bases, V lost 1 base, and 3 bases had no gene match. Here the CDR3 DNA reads TGTGCCAGCAGCTTAGAAGGGACAGCCACCGGGGAGCTGTTTTTT. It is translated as CASSLEGTATGELFF. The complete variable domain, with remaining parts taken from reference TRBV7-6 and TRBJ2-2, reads GAGVSQSPRYKVTKRGQDVALRCDPISGHVSLYWYRQALGQGPEFLTYFNYEAQQDKSGLPNDRFSAERPEGSISTLTIQRTEQRDSAMYRCASSLEGTATGELFFGEGSRLTVL.

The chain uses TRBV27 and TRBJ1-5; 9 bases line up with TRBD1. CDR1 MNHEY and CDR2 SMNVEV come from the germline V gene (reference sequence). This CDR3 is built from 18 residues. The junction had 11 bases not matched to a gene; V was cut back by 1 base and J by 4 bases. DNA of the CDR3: TGTGCCAGCAGTTTATACACACCCGGGACAGGGACTAATCAGCCCCAGCATTTT. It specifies CASSLYTPGTGTNQPQHF.

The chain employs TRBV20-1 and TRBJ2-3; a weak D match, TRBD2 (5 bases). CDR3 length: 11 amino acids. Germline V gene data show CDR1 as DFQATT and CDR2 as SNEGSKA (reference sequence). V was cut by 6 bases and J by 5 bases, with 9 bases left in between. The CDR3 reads CSAQEGDTQYF. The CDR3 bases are TGCAGTGCCCAAGAGGGAGATACGCAGTATTTT.

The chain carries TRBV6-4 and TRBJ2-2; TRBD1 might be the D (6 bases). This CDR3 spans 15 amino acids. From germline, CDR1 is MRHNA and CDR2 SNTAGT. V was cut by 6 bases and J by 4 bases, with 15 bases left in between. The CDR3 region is CASRVDRWSTGELFF. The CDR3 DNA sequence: TGTGCCAGCAGGGTAGACAGGTGGAGCACCGGGGAGCTGTTTTTT.

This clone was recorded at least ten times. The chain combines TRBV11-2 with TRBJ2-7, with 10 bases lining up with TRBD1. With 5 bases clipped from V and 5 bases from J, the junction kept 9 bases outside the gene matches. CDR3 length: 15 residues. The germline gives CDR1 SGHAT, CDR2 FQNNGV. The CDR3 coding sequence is TGTGCCAGCAGCCTAACCGGGACAGGGGTGGACGAGCAGTACTTC. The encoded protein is CASSLTGTGVDEQYF.

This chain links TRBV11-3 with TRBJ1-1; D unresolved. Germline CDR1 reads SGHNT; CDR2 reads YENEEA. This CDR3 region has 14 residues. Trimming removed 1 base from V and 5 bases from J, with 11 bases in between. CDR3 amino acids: CASSLAPTRTEAFF. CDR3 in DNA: TGTGCCAGCAGCTTAGCCCCAACACGTACTGAAGCTTTCTTT.

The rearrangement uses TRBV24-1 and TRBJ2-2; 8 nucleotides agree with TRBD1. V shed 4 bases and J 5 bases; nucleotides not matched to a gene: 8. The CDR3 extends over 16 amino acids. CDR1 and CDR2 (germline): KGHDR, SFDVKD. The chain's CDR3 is CATSEAGTGGTGELFF. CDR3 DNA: TGTGCCACCAGTGAGGCCGGGACAGGCGGTACCGGGGAGCTGTTTTTT.

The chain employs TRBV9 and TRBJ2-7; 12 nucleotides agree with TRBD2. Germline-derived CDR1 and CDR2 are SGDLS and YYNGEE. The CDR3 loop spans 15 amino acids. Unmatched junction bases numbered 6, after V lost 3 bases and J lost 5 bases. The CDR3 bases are TGTGCCAGCAGCGGATCACTAGCGGGAGGCGACGAGCAGTACTTC. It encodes CASSGSLAGGDEQYF.

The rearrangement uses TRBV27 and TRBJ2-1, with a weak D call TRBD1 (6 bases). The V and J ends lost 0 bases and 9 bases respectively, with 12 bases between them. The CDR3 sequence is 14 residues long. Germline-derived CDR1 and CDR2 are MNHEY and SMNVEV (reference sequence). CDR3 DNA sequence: TGTGCCAGCAGTTTATCGGACAGTAGAGGTGAGCAGTTCTTC. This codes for CASSLSDSRGEQFF.

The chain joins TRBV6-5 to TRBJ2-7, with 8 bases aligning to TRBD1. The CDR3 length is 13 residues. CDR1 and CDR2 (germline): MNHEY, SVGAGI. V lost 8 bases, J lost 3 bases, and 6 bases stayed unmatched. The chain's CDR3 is CASWQGAHYEQYF. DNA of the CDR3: TGTGCCAGCTGGCAGGGGGCCCACTACGAGCAGTACTTC.

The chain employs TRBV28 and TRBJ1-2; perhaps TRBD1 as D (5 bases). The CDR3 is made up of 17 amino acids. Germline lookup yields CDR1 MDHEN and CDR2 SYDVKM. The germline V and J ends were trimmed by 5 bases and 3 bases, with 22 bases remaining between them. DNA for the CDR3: TGTGCCAGCAGTCTACTACGGGAGCGCCCACAGGACTATGGCTACACCTTC. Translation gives CASSLLRERPQDYGYTF.

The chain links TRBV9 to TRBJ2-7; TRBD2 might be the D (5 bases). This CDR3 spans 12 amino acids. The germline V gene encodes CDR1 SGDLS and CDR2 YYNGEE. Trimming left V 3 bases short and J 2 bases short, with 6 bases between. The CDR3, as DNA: TGTGCCAGCAGCGGCGGGCCCTACGAGCAGTACTTC. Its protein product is CASSGGPYEQYF.

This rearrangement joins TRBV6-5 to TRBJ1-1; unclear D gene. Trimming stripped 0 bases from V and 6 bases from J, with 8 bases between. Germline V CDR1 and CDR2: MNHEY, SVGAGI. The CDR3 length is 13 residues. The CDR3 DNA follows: TGTGCCAGCAGTTACTCGAGGGCAGCTGAAGCTTTCTTT. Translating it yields CASSYSRAAEAFF.

CDR3 sequence reads: CASSYVSGYGTDTQYF. In DNA, the CDR3 is TGTGCCAGCAGTTACGTATCAGGGTATGGCACAGATACGCAGTATTTT. V usage is TRBV6-5 and J usage is TRBJ2-3, with D possibly matching TRBD1 (5 bases). The CDR3 has 16 amino acids. Per the germline V gene, CDR1 is MNHEY and CDR2 is SVGAGI. Trimming stripped 2 bases from V and 1 base from J, with 13 bases between.

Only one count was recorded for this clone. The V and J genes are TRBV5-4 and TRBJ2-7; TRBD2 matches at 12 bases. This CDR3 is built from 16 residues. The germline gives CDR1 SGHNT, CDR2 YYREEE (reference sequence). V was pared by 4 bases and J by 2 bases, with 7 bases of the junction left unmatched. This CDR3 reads CASSIRTSGAAYEQYF. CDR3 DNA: TGTGCCAGCAGCATCCGGACTAGCGGGGCAGCCTACGAGCAGTACTTC.

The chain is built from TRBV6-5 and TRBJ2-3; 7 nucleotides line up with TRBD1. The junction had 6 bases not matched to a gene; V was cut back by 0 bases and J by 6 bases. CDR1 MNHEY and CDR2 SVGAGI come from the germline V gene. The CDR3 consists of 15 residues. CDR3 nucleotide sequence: TGTGCCAGCAGTTACTCTTCCCTACAGGGGGATACGCAGTATTTT. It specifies CASSYSSLQGDTQYF.

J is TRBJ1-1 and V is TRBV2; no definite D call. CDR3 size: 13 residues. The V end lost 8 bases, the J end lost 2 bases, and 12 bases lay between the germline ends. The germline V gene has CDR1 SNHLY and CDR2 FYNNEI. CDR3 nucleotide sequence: TGTGCCAGCGGAGTGGAGGGTAACACTGAAGCTTTCTTT. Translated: CASGVEGNTEAFF.

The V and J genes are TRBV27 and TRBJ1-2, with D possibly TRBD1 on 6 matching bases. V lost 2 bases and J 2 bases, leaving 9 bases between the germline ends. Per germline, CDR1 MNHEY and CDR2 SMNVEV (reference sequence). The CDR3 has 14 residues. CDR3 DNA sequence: TGTGCCAGCAGTTTAGGGGGCCGAAACTATGGCTACACCTTC. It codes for CASSLGGRNYGYTF.

CDR3 nucleotides: TGCGCCAGCAGCTTATACAGGGAGAACACTGAAGCTTTCTTT. Translating it yields CASSLYRENTEAFF. This chain connects TRBV5-1 to TRBJ1-1; tentatively, D is TRBD1 (6 bases). The CDR3 has 14 residues. Trimming cost V 2 bases and J 1 base, with 9 bases left between them. The germline V gene encodes CDR1 SGHRS and CDR2 YFSETQ.

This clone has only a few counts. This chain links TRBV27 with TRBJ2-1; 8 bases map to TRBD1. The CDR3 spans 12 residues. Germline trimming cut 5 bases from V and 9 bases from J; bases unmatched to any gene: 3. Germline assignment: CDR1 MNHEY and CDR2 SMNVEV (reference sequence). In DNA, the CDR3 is TGTGCCAGCAGTGTCCAGGGGGCTGAGCAGTTCTTC. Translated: CASSVQGAEQFF.

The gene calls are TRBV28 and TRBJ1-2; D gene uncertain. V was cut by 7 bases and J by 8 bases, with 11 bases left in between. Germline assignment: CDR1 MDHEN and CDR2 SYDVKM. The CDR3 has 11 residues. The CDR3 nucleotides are TGTGCCAGCACCCTCAACTGGGGCTACACCTTC. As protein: CASTLNWGYTF.